This section outlines one T cell receptor (beta chain) sequence together with its context. Produced via immunoSEQ multiplex PCR; TCRdb's table is partial and in-frame only. The sample yields about 70,000 clones, roughly four fifths seen once. The CDR3 length is 13 residues. Per the germline V gene, CDR1 is LNHNV and CDR2 is YYDKDF (reference sequence). V was trimmed by 0 bases and J by 4 bases, leaving 4 bases between them. This sample is drawn from a study of OX40 agonist ivuxolimab in advanced cancers. The rearrangement links TRBV15 to TRBJ1-5; D not resolved. The origin of this receptor is an adult with an advanced solid tumor such as melanoma, head and neck, liver or kidney cancer. Sample: CD4+ or CD8+ T cells sorted from blood, taken in a trial of the OX40 agonist ivuxolimab. The CDR3 region has the DNA TGTGCCACCAGCAGAGATGGGAATCAGCCCCAGCATTTT. This gives the protein CATSRDGNQPQHF.